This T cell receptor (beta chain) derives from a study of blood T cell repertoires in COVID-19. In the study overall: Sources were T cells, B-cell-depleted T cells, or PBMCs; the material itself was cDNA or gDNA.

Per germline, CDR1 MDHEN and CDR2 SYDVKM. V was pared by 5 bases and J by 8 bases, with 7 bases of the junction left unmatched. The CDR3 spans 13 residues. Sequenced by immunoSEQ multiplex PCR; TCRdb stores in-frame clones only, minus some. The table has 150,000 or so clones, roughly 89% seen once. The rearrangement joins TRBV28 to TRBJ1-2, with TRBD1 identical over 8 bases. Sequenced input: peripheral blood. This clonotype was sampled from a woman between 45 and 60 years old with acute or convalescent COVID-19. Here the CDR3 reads CASSTGGGRGYTF. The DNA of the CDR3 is TGTGCCAGCAGTACAGGGGGAGGTCGGGGCTACACCTTC.